What follows are 10 T cell receptor beta chains derived from one specimen sequenced in a study of identical twins. TCRdb re-called the 5' RACE reads through MiXCR, storing one row per CDR3 protein. The sample lists 350,000 or so distinct CDR3 sequences; roughly an eighth were seen once. This sample was also put to use in a study of yellow fever vaccine responses in identical twins.

Sequencing was carried out using CD8+ T cells sorted from blood. The origin of the receptors is a woman aged 18-35 years in good health.

This clonotype was counted ten times or more. The V call is TRBV6-2 or TRBV6-3, the J call TRBJ2-2; possible D gene TRBD1, 5 bases. Deletions cut 10 bases from V and 4 bases from J, with 16 bases between. Per germline, CDR1 MNHEY and CDR2 SVGEGT. This CDR3 region has 14 residues. The CDR3 DNA follows: TGTGCCACCCTCGTCTGGGGCGGCACCGGGGAGCTGTTTTTT. Translation: CATLVWGGTGELFF.

This clonotype was recorded a few times. This chain links TRBV7-9 with TRBJ2-2; 7 nucleotides line up with TRBD2. Germline assignment: CDR1 SEHNR and CDR2 FQNEAQ (reference sequence). Germline trimming cut 9 bases from V and 3 bases from J; bases unmatched to any gene: 4. The CDR3 extends over 13 amino acids. CDR3 loop: CASGRGDTGELFF. In DNA, the CDR3 is TGTGCCAGTGGGAGGGGTGACACCGGGGAGCTGTTTTTT.

This clonotype was picked up a small number of times. The chain carries TRBV27 and TRBJ2-7; D is ambiguous. Trimming cost V 3 bases and J 0 bases, with 9 bases left between them. Germline-derived CDR1 and CDR2 are MNHEY and SMNVEV (reference sequence). The CDR3 totals 14 residues. The CDR3 reads CASSLTLSSYEQYF. Written as DNA, the CDR3 is TGTGCCAGCAGTTTGACATTGAGCTCCTACGAGCAGTACTTC.

This clonotype has more than one count but fewer than ten. This sequence joins TRBV6-1 and TRBJ2-5; 10 bases are shared with TRBD2. V dropped 2 bases and J dropped 1; count of bases not matched to a gene: 1. The CDR3 consists of 15 residues. Germline values: CDR1 MNHNS, CDR2 SASEGT. CDR3 protein: CASSELAGVQETQYF. The CDR3 DNA is TGTGCCAGCAGTGAACTAGCGGGGGTCCAAGAGACCCAGTACTTC.

This clonotype was detected a few times. The V call is TRBV6-1, the J call TRBJ2-6; D is possibly TRBD1 (5 bases). CDR1 MNHNS and CDR2 SASEGT come from the germline V gene. This CDR3 region has 14 residues. The V end was cut by 3 bases, the J end by 6 bases, with 9 bases between. The CDR3 DNA follows: TGTGCCAGCAGTGAGGCGACAGAGGCCAACGTCCTGACTTTC. It specifies CASSEATEANVLTF.

This chain uses TRBV19 with TRBJ2-2; D perhaps matches TRBD1 (5 bases). This CDR3 comprises 15 residues. Germline CDR1 is LNHDA and CDR2 is SQIVND (reference sequence). Trimming stripped 6 bases from V and 0 bases from J, with 11 bases between. The CDR3 is CASSPTVANTGELFF. Written as DNA, the CDR3 is TGTGCCAGTAGCCCGACAGTCGCGAACACCGGGGAGCTGTTTTTT.

J is TRBJ2-3 and V is TRBV7-8, with a weak D call TRBD1 (6 bases). From germline, CDR1 is SGHVS and CDR2 FQNEAQ. V was pared by 1 base and J by 0 bases, with 8 bases between. There are 15 residues in the CDR3. In nucleotides, the CDR3 is TGTGCCAGCAGCTTAGGGGACACCAGCACAGATACGCAGTATTTT. Amino acids: CASSLGDTSTDTQYF.

The chain employs TRBV11-2 and TRBJ2-7, with D maybe TRBD2 (6 bases). This CDR3 comprises 14 residues. Germline V CDR1 and CDR2: SGHAT, FQNNGV. With 5 bases removed from V and 2 bases from J, the gap between germline ends came to 13 bases. The CDR3 reads CASSRGTGTYEQYF. CDR3 in DNA: TGTGCCAGCAGCCGCGGGACGGGAACCTACGAGCAGTACTTC.

The genes are TRBV25-1 and TRBJ2-1; 10 bases match TRBD1. The germline V gene has CDR1 MGHDK and CDR2 SYGVNS. The CDR3 is 18 amino acids. The J segment lost 3 bases and the V segment lost 1 base, leaving 9 bases of the junction unmatched. In DNA form, the CDR3 reads TGTGCCAGCAGTGAATTTGGGGGGGACAGGGGCGACTACAATGAGCAGTTCTTC. Its translation is CASSEFGGDRGDYNEQFF. Full variable domain (remainder filled in from reference TRBV25-1 and TRBJ2-1): EADIYQTPRYLVIGTGKKITLECSQTMGHDKMYWYQQDPGMELHLIHYSYGVNSTEKGDLSSESTVSRIRTEHFPLTLESARPSHTSQYLCASSEFGGDRGDYNEQFFGPGTRLTVL.

This clonotype was seen ten or more times. The J gene is TRBJ2-3, the V gene TRBV29-1, with D perhaps matching TRBD2 (5 bases). The CDR3 totals 11 residues. The V gene lost 6 bases and the J gene lost 1 base, with 5 bases spanning the gap. Germline V CDR1 and CDR2: SQVTM, ANQGSEA. CDR3 nucleotide sequence: TGCAGCGTCGGGGGCACAGATACGCAGTATTTT. This codes for CSVGGTDTQYF.